This T cell receptor beta chain emerged from a study of blood T cell repertoires in COVID-19. Across the whole study: The United States, Italy and Spain provided the acute and convalescent COVID-19 samples. In each case, the material was cDNA or gDNA derived from T cells, B-cell-depleted T cells, or PBMCs.

This clone appeared a single time. In the original processing: Counts of nucleated cells, estimated from reference gene primer amplification, were obtained. The protocol was immunoSEQ multiplex PCR, while the TCRdb copy is restricted to in-frame clones and leaves out a portion. The V and J calls and clone size were taken over from that table, and D and trimming were inferred from the DNA. Among 200,000 to 250,000 clones, roughly 83% were seen once, and the ten largest hold around 6.8%. Sequencing was done on a sample of peripheral blood. The source of this sequence is a woman aged 45-59 years with acute or convalescent COVID-19.

The DNA for the CDR3 is TGTGCCAGCAGCCGGACAGCTAATGAAAAACTGTTTTTT. Amino acids: CASSRTANEKLFF. The chain recombines TRBV28 with TRBJ1-4; maybe TRBD1 (6 bases). Germline V gene lookup returns CDR1 MDHEN and CDR2 SYDVKM. V shed 6 bases and J shed 3 bases, with 8 bases lying between them. This CDR3 region has 13 residues.